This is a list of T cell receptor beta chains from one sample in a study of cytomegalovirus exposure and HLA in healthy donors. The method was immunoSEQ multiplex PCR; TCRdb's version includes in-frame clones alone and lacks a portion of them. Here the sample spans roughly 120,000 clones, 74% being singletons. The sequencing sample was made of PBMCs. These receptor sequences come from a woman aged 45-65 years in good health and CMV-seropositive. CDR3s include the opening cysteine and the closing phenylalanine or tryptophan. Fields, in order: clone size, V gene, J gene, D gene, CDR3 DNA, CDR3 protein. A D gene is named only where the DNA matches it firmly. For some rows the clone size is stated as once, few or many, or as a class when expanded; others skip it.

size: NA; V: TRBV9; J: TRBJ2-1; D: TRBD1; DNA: TGTGCCAGCAGCGCCTCGGGACAGGGGTACTCCTACAATGAGCAGTTCTTC; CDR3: CASSASGQGYSYNEQFF
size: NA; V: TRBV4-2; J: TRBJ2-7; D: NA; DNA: TGTGCCAGCAGCTCATCCAGGGGCGCCTCCTACGAGCAGTACTTC; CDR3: CASSSSRGASYEQYF
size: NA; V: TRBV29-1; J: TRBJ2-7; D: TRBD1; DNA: TGCAGCGTCACCACAGGGGACCCCTACGAGCAGTACTTC; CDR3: CSVTTGDPYEQYF
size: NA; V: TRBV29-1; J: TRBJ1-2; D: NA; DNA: TGCAGCGTTGAGCTACAGCCGATGGGGGCCTATGGCTACACCTTC; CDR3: CSVELQPMGAYGYTF
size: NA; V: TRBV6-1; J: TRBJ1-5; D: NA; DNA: TGTGCCAGTCAAGGGGATAGCAATCAGCCCCAGCATTTT; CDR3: CASQGDSNQPQHF
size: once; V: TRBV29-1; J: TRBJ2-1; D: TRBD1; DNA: TGCAGCGTTGTCCCCTACGACAGGGTTTTGGGCAATGAGCAGTTCTTC; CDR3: CSVVPYDRVLGNEQFF
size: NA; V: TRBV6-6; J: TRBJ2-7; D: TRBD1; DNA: TGTGCCAGCAGTCCCCGGGACAGGGGTTCTAGCGAGCAGTACTTC; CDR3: CASSPRDRGSSEQYF
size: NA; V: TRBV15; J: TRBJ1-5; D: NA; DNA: TGTGCCACCAGCGGAGGGGAGTATAGCAATCAGCCCCAGCATTTT; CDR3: CATSGGEYSNQPQHF
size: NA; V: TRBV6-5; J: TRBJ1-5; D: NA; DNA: TGTGCCAGCAGCCCGTCCCTCAATCAGCCCCAGCATTTT; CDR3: CASSPSLNQPQHF
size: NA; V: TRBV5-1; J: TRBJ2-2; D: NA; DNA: TGCGCCAGCAGCTTGCGTACTTTGGGGGGGCCGAACACCGGGGAGCTGTTTTTT; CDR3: CASSLRTLGGPNTGELFF
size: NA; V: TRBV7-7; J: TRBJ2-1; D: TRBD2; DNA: TGTGCCAGCAGCTTAGGCGGGGGGGCAGGCGAGCAGTTCTTC; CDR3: CASSLGGGAGEQFF
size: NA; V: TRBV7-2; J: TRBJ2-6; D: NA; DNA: TGTGCCTCAAGGGCCGGGAGCTCTGGGGCCAACGTCCTGACTTTC; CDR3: CASRAGSSGANVLTF
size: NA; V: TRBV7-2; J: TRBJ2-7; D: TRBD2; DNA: TGTGCCAGCAGCCCGGGGGGGGGTTTCTACGAGCAGTACTTC; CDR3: CASSPGGGFYEQYF
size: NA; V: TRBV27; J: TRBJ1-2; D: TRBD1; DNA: TGTGCCACGAGGAACAGGGGAGAGTGGACCTTC; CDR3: CATRNRGEWTF
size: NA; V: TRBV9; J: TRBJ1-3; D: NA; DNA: TGTGCCAGCAGTACAGGGCTCGGTATCTCTGGAAACACCATATATTTT; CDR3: CASSTGLGISGNTIYF
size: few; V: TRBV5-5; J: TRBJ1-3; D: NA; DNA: TGTGCCAGCAGCTTGTTTGTGGGGGGCTCTGGAAACACCATATATTTT; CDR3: CASSLFVGGSGNTIYF